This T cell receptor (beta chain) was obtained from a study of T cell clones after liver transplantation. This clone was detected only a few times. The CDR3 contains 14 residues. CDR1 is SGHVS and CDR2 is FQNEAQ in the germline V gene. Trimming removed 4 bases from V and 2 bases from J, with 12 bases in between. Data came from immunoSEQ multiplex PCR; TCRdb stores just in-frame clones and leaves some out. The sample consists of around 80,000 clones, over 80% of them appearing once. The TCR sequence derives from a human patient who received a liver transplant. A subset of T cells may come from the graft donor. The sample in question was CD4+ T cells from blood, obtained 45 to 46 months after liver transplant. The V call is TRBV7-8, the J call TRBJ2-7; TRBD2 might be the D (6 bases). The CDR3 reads CASSSRDSAYEQYF. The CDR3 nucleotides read TGTGCCAGCAGCTCCCGGGACTCAGCCTACGAGCAGTACTTC.